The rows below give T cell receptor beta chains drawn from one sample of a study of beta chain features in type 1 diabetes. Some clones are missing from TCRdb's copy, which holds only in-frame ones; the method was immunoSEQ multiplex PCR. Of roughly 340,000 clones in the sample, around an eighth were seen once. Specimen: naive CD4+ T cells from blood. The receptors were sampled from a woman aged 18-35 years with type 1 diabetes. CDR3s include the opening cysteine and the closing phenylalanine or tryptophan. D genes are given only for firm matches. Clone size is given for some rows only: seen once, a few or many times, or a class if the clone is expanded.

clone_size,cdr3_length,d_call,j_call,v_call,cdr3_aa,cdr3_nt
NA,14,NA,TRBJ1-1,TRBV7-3,CASSLAVTDTEAFF,TGTGCCAGCAGCTTGGCAGTGACAGACACTGAAGCTTTCTTT
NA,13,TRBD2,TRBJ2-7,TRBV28,CASTGGSAYEQYF,TGTGCCAGCACTGGCGGGAGCGCATACGAGCAGTACTTC
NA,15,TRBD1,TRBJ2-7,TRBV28,CASSLMGQVSYEQYF,TGTGCCAGCAGTTTAATGGGACAGGTCTCCTACGAGCAGTACTTC
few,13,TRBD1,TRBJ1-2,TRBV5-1,CASRTGGDYGYTF,TGCGCCAGCAGGACAGGGGGCGACTATGGCTACACCTTC
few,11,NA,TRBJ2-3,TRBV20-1,CSARPPSTQYF,TGCAGTGCTAGACCCCCCAGTACGCAGTATTTT
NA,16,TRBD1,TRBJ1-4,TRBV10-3,CAISEYRDSVFEKLFF,TGTGCCATCAGTGAGTACCGGGACAGTGTCTTCGAAAAACTGTTTTTT
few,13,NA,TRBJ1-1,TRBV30,CAWSSGINTEAFF,TGTGCCTGGAGTTCAGGGATAAACACTGAAGCTTTCTTT
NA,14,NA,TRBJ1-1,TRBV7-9,CASSDYRGNTEAFF,TGTGCCAGCAGCGATTATAGGGGGAACACTGAAGCTTTCTTT
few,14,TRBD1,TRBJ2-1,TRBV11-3,CASSLTGQWNEQFF,TGTGCCAGCAGCTTAACGGGACAGTGGAATGAGCAGTTCTTC
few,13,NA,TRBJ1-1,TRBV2,CASRARRNTEAFF,TGTGCCAGCAGGGCACGGAGGAACACTGAAGCTTTCTTT
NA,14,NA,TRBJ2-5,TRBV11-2,CASSYLATRETQYF,TGTGCCAGCAGCTACCTTGCTACCCGGGAGACCCAGTACTTC
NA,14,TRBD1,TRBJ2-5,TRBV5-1,CASSPGQGQETQYF,TGCGCCAGCAGCCCCGGACAGGGGCAAGAGACCCAGTACTTC
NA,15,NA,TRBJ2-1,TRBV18,CASSPSGFSYNEQFF,TGTGCCAGCTCACCATCGGGATTCTCCTACAATGAGCAGTTCTTC
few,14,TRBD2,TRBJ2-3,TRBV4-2,CASTRLANTDTQYF,TGTGCCAGTACCCGACTAGCTAACACAGATACGCAGTATTTT
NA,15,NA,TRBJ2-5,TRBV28,CASSSAGSPSETQYF,TGTGCCAGCAGTTCCGCAGGGTCTCCAAGCGAGACCCAGTACTTC
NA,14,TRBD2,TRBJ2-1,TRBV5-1,CASSLQTSGHEQFF,TGCGCCAGCAGCCTACAGACTAGCGGTCATGAGCAGTTCTTC
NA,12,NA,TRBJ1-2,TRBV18,CASFQGLEGYTF,TGTGCCAGCTTCCAGGGATTAGAGGGCTACACCTTC
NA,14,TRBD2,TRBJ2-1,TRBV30,CAWTRGGTYNEQFF,TGTGCCTGGACGCGGGGGGGCACCTACAATGAGCAGTTCTTC
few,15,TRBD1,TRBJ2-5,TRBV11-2,CASSLAWQGDETQYF,TGTGCCAGCAGCTTAGCATGGCAGGGGGACGAGACCCAGTACTTC
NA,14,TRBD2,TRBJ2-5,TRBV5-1,CASSFGTIQETQYF,TGCGCCAGCAGCTTCGGGACTATCCAAGAGACCCAGTACTTC
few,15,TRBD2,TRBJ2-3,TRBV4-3,CASSLRLAVGDTQYF,TGCGCCAGCAGCCTCCGACTAGCGGTGGGGGATACGCAGTATTTT
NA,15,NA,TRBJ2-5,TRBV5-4,CASSPPQGGGETQYF,TGTGCCAGCAGCCCTCCCCAGGGGGGCGGGGAGACCCAGTACTTC
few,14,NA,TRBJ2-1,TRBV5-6,CASSFKGGNNEQFF,TGTGCCAGCAGCTTCAAAGGGGGTAACAATGAGCAGTTCTTC
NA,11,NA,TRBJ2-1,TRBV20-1,CSAQVYNEQFF,TGCAGTGCTCAGGTCTACAATGAGCAGTTCTTC
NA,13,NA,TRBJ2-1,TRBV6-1,CASRTINDNEQFF,TGTGCCAGCCGGACAATTAATGACAATGAGCAGTTCTTC
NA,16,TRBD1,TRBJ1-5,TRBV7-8,CASSPQGDRDNQPQHF,TGTGCCAGCAGCCCCCAGGGTGACAGGGACAATCAGCCCCAGCATTTT
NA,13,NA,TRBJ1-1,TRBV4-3,CASSQVPDTEAFF,TGCGCCAGCAGCCAAGTCCCAGACACTGAAGCTTTCTTT
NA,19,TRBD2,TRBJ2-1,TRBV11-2,CASSLIFKGGRRMYNEQFF,TGTGCCAGCAGCTTAATTTTCAAGGGCGGGAGAAGGATGTACAATGAGCAGTTCTTC
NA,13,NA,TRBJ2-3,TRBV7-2,CASSDGLTDTQYF,TGTGCCAGCAGCGATGGCCTTACAGATACGCAGTATTTT
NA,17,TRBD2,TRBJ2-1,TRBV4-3,CASSQRLAASSYNEQFF,TGCGCCAGCAGCCAAAGACTAGCGGCTAGCTCCTACAATGAGCAGTTCTTC
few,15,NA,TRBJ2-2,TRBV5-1,CASSFTGTHTGELFF,TGCGCCAGCAGCTTCACCGGGACTCACACCGGGGAGCTGTTTTTT
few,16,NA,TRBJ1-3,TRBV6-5,CASSYSASESGNTIYF,TGTGCCAGCAGTTACTCAGCCAGCGAGTCTGGAAACACCATATATTTT
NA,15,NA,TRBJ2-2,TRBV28,CATPVTRGNTGELFF,TGTGCCACCCCAGTGACCAGAGGGAACACCGGGGAGCTGTTTTTT
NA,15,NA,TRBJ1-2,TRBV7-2,CASSPGRPWGYGYTF,TGTGCCAGCAGCCCCGGGAGACCTTGGGGTTATGGCTACACCTTC
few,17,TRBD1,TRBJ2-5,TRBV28,CASSARTGGPYQETQYF,TGTGCCAGCAGTGCCCGGACAGGGGGACCGTACCAAGAGACCCAGTACTTC
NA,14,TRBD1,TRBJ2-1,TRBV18,CASSPGTGGNEQFF,TGTGCCAGCTCCCCCGGGACAGGGGGGAATGAGCAGTTCTTC
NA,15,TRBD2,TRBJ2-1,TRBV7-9,CASSETSGRHNEQFF,TGTGCCAGCAGCGAGACTAGCGGGAGACACAATGAGCAGTTCTTC
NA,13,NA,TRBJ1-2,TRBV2,CANPGGTRDGYTF,TGTGCCAATCCGGGAGGAACTAGGGATGGCTACACCTTC
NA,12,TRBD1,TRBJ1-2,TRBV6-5,CASRGQPYGYTF,TGTGCCAGCAGGGGACAGCCCTATGGCTACACCTTC
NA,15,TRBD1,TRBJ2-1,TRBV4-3,CASSQDTGEYNEQFF,TGCGCCAGCAGCCAAGATACAGGGGAATACAATGAGCAGTTCTTC
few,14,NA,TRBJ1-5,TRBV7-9,CASSLGTADQPQHF,TGTGCCAGCAGCTTAGGGACAGCGGATCAGCCCCAGCATTTT
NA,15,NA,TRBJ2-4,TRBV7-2,CASSVVTGFKNIQYF,TGTGCCAGCAGCGTAGTTACAGGGTTCAAAAACATTCAGTACTTC
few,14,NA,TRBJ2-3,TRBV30,CAWTNRRGTDTQYF,TGTGCCTGGACTAACCGGCGGGGCACAGATACGCAGTATTTT
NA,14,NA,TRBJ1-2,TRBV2,CASSEVRVVRGYTF,TGTGCCAGCAGTGAGGTGCGCGTGGTGAGGGGCTACACCTTC
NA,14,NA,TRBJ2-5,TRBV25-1,CASSGYREQETQYF,TGTGCCAGCAGTGGGTACAGGGAACAAGAGACCCAGTACTTC
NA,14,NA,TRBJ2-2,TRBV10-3,CAISFRESVGELFF,TGTGCCATCAGCTTTCGGGAGTCGGTCGGGGAGCTGTTTTTT
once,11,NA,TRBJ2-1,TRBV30,CAWSPAQGQFF,TGTGCCTGGAGTCCGGCACAGGGACAGTTCTTC
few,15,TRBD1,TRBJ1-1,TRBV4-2,CASSHLGQGATEAFF,TGTGCCAGCAGCCACCTAGGACAGGGGGCCACTGAAGCTTTCTTT
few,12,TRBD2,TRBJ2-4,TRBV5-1,CASSLDRGREYF,TGCGCCAGCAGCTTGGACCGGGGGAGGGAGTACTTC